Here is one T cell receptor beta chain with its context. Its specific antigen is unknown. No quality values exist for individual bases; no much larger clone is one base distant. Library generation was performed with PCR. The sequencing machine was an Illumina HiSeq 2500. To reduce PCR and sequencing biases, unique molecular identifiers were incorporated into the TCR beta cDNA libraries. Roughly 0.5 million cDNA molecules were obtained per 1 to 10 million input T cells, so each molecule approximated one T cell. The patient libraries were prepared and sequenced with the same protocol used for the earlier healthy control dataset. Samples belonging to the same batch were prepared together, multiplexed and sequenced on a shared HiSeq lane. The authors' analysis ran thus. Raw barcoded reads were processed with MIGEC, and single-read molecular identifier groups were discarded before consensus assembly and CDR3 extraction. Clonotype tables were post-analysed with VDJtools, normalizing diversity by down-sampling all datasets to the smallest sample size. In repertoire overlap clustering, CDR3 amino acid sequences, but not nucleotide sequences, were matched to correct batch-related cross-sample contamination. In-frame beta chains were kept once TCRdb had trimmed the public reads at Q25 with fastp and called clones with MiXCR. Rows merge per CDR3 protein into single entries with the most common DNA and genes. What appears here as the V and J calls and clone size reflects TCRdb's work, not the paper's. The table for this sample lists 550,000 to 700,000 distinct CDR3 sequences; 44% of them were counted only once. Jointly, the top ten make up over 1.5% of the sample.

TCR beta repertoires were profiled from peripheral blood of under 15 young patients with multiple sclerosis to demonstrate the VDJtools post-analysis software. Multiple sclerosis patients were children and adolescents aged 6 to 15 years. The record originates from a study of post-analysis software for immune sequencing data (dated by TCRdb to between 2014 and 2017). Context from the whole study: Disease courses on record covered relapsing-remitting, secondary progressive and progressive-relapsing multiple sclerosis, though some patients had no subtype annotation. The patient repertoires were set against under 12 previously published healthy control repertoires from donors whose ages ranged from roughly 6 to 25 years. A subset of samples was prepared in parallel using single-end sample barcoding, then pooled and co-amplified after Illumina adapter ligation. The paper's findings and limits, for the study overall: Compared with controls, multiple sclerosis patients had significantly lower normalized Chao1 diversity, a finding suggesting substantial peripheral T-cell clonal expansion. Roughly 5 TRBV segments, including TRBV5-6, TRBV5-1 and TRBV20-1, were significantly more frequent in patients than controls. When samples were clustered directly using the F measure, samples prepared in the same batch co-clustered strongly, which prompted a batch-effect correction. The control group was slightly older than the multiple sclerosis patient group.

For CDR1 and CDR2, the germline V gene (reference sequence) lists DFQATT and SNEGSKA. Reading from cysteine to phenylalanine, the CDR3 counts 14 amino acids. Only CDR3 DNA remains: 42 bases, in frame from the first base. Germline trimming: 5 bases from V, 0 bases from J; junction bases outside gene matches: 4. The V gene is TRBV20-1 and the J gene is TRBJ2-3; TRBD2 fits 8 bases in the junction. The sequence came from a girl between 10 and 17 years old with multiple sclerosis. Sequenced material: blood. The sequence in DNA is TGCAGTGCTCAGAAGCGGGAGAGCACAGATACGCAGTATTTT. The translation is CSAQKRESTDTQYF.